Listed below are T cell receptor beta chains from one sample, sequenced in a study of OX40 agonist ivuxolimab in advanced cancers. The table came from immunoSEQ multiplex PCR; TCRdb's copy has only in-frame clones and leaves some out. The repertoire includes about 83,000 clones, about 85% of them detected once, and 0.65% to 0.8% sits in the top ten. The sequencing used CD4+ or CD8+ T cells sorted from blood, collected in a trial of the OX40 agonist ivuxolimab. Receptors were obtained from an adult with an advanced solid tumor such as melanoma, head and neck, liver or kidney cancer. The CDR3 runs from the conserved cysteine through the conserved F or W. The order of the fields is V gene, CDR3 length, J gene, clone size, D gene, CDR3 DNA, CDR3 protein. D genes are given only for firm matches. The size field is filled for only some rows; it gives once, few, many or a size class.

TRBV4-1,19,TRBJ2-6,NA,TRBD2,TGCGCCAGCAGCCAGACAAGACTAGCGGGGAGCTCTGGGGCCAACGTCCTGACTTTC,CASSQTRLAGSSGANVLTF
TRBV9,14,TRBJ1-1,NA,NA,TGTGCCAGCAGCGTATCGCCCATGAACACTGAAGCTTTCTTT,CASSVSPMNTEAFF
TRBV7-2,15,TRBJ2-7,NA,NA,TGTGCCAGCAGCCCACAGGAGGCTTCTACGATCAAGCAGTACTTC,CASSPQEASTIKQYF
TRBV11-2,15,TRBJ1-2,NA,TRBD1,TGTGCCAGCAGCGCTAGGACAGGGCCCCCCTATGGCTACACCTTC,CASSARTGPPYGYTF
TRBV19,18,TRBJ2-3,NA,TRBD2,TGTGCCAGTAGTGACGGAGGACTAGCGGGGGGGAACACAGATACGCAGTATTTT,CASSDGGLAGGNTDTQYF
TRBV7-2,14,TRBJ2-7,NA,TRBD1,TGTGCCAGCAGCTCGGACAGGGGGCTCTACGAGCAGTACTTC,CASSSDRGLYEQYF
TRBV4-1,14,TRBJ1-3,NA,NA,TGCGCCAGCAGCTCACAAGAGGGAGGAAACACCATATATTTT,CASSSQEGGNTIYF
TRBV2,13,TRBJ1-1,NA,NA,TGTGCCAGAAGTGCAGGAGGTGACACTGAAGCTTTCTTT,CARSAGGDTEAFF
TRBV7-2,15,TRBJ1-1,few,NA,TGTGCCAGCAGCTTAGTGGGCCCCCGGGGCACTGAAGCTTTCTTT,CASSLVGPRGTEAFF
TRBV5-8,15,TRBJ2-5,once,TRBD1,TGTGCCAGCAGTCCGGGACAGAACTACCAAGAGACCCAGTACTTC,CASSPGQNYQETQYF
TRBV5-1,17,TRBJ1-2,once,NA,TGCGCCAGCAGCTCCTCCCCCGGGACCCGAGGACACTATGGCTACACCTTC,CASSSSPGTRGHYGYTF
TRBV7-2,13,TRBJ1-1,NA,NA,TGTGCCAGCAGCTTAATGCCGAACACTGAAGCTTTCTTT,CASSLMPNTEAFF
TRBV18,14,TRBJ1-4,NA,TRBD1,TGTGCCGGCTGGGACAGGGGAGGGGTTGAAAAACTGTTTTTT,CAGWDRGGVEKLFF
TRBV18,16,TRBJ2-7,NA,NA,TGTGCCAGCTCATCGAACCCAAGGACAGCAAAAGGGGAGCAGTACTTC,CASSSNPRTAKGEQYF
TRBV4-3,19,TRBJ2-6,NA,TRBD2,TGCGCCAGCAGCCAAGACCGAGCGGGGGGCGGCTCTGGGGCCAACGTCCTGACTTTC,CASSQDRAGGGSGANVLTF
TRBV6-6,13,TRBJ2-2,NA,NA,TGTGCCAGCAGCCGTGGAAACACCGGGGAGCTGTTTTTT,CASSRGNTGELFF
TRBV19,17,TRBJ2-7,NA,TRBD1,TGTGCCAGTAGTCCCCTGGACAGGGATGGAAGTTTCTACGAGCAGTACTTC,CASSPLDRDGSFYEQYF
TRBV16,14,TRBJ2-5,NA,NA,TGTGCCAGCAGCCAATCCTACCTACAAGAGACCCAGTACTTC,CASSQSYLQETQYF
TRBV9,15,TRBJ2-7,NA,TRBD1,TGTGCCAGCAGCCCCCGACAGGGGGTCTCCTACGAGCAGTACTTC,CASSPRQGVSYEQYF
TRBV5-4,16,TRBJ2-3,NA,NA,TGTGCCAGCAGCCGATTGCTCGGGGTGGGGTCAGATACGCAGTATTTT,CASSRLLGVGSDTQYF
TRBV19,16,TRBJ1-5,NA,NA,TGTGCCAGTAGTCCCCCGTGGGAAGGGGGAGGTCAGCCCCAGCATTTT,CASSPPWEGGGQPQHF
TRBV5-1,16,TRBJ1-5,NA,TRBD1,TGCGCCAGCAGCCCACAGGGAGGGGGCGGAAATCAGCCCCAGCATTTT,CASSPQGGGGNQPQHF
TRBV11-2,19,TRBJ2-1,NA,NA,TGTGCCAGCAGCTTAGATGAGGCCAGGGCTATTAGCTCCTACAATGAGCAGTTCTTC,CASSLDEARAISSYNEQFF
TRBV9,16,TRBJ2-3,NA,TRBD2,TGTGCCAGCAGCGTAGATATAGCGGGGGGCACAGATACGCAGTATTTT,CASSVDIAGGTDTQYF
TRBV9,13,TRBJ2-3,few,NA,TGTGCCAGCAGCGTATCTAGCACAGATACGCAGTATTTT,CASSVSSTDTQYF
TRBV29-1,17,TRBJ2-1,NA,TRBD1,TGCAGCGTTGTAGGACAGGGGCGCCAACTGATCTACAATGAGCAGTTCTTC,CSVVGQGRQLIYNEQFF
TRBV7-2,15,TRBJ1-6,NA,TRBD1,TGTGCCAGCAGCTCCGGGACAGGGGGCAATTCACCCCTCCACTTT,CASSSGTGGNSPLHF
TRBV6-5,16,TRBJ2-7,NA,NA,TGTGCCAGCAGTTACCAGAATCCCCCACGCACCTACGAGCAGTACTTC,CASSYQNPPRTYEQYF
TRBV9,14,TRBJ2-2,NA,NA,TGTGCCAGCAGCGTAGTGGGGGACACCGGGGAGCTGTTTTTT,CASSVVGDTGELFF
TRBV5-1,16,TRBJ1-4,NA,NA,TGCGCCAGCAGCCCGACATGGGGGACGGGAAATGAAAAACTGTTTTTT,CASSPTWGTGNEKLFF
TRBV12-5,14,TRBJ2-7,NA,TRBD1,TGTGCTAGTGGAACAGGGGGCTTCTCCTACGAGCAGTACTTC,CASGTGGFSYEQYF
TRBV6-1,12,TRBJ1-2,NA,NA,TGTGCCAGCAGTCAGGACACCTATGGCTACACCTTC,CASSQDTYGYTF
TRBV19,16,TRBJ2-5,NA,NA,TGTGCCAGTAGTAAAGGTGGGGCCCGGCCCCAAGAGACCCAGTACTTC,CASSKGGARPQETQYF
TRBV7-2,14,TRBJ2-7,NA,NA,TGTGCCAGCAGCTTAGTCCATGGCTCTGGAGAGCAGTACTTC,CASSLVHGSGEQYF
TRBV6-5,15,TRBJ2-2,few,NA,TGTGCCAGCAGACCACGGAGGATTGGCACCGGGGAGCTGTTTTTT,CASRPRRIGTGELFF
TRBV5-4,18,TRBJ1-6,NA,TRBD1,TGTGCCAGCAGCTTGGCCGAGACAGGGATCGGTCGGAGTTCACCCCTCCACTTT,CASSLAETGIGRSSPLHF
TRBV23-1,16,TRBJ2-7,NA,TRBD1,TGCGCCAGCAGCCGATCGGATGGACAGGGCGCCCACGAGCAGTACTTC,CASSRSDGQGAHEQYF
TRBV21-1,15,TRBJ2-7,NA,NA,TGTGCCAGCAGCAAATCCTGCGGCCGCTACTACGAGCAGTACTTC,CASSKSCGRYYEQYF
TRBV30,13,TRBJ1-2,NA,NA,TGTGCCTGGAGCGCGTCTCTTAACTATGGCTACACCTTC,CAWSASLNYGYTF
TRBV19,14,TRBJ2-7,NA,TRBD1,TGTGCCAGTAGCCAGGGACAGGGGGTCTACGAGCAGTACTTC,CASSQGQGVYEQYF
TRBV5-5,13,TRBJ1-4,NA,NA,TGTGCCAGCAGTTCCCCGGGAACGGAAAAACTGTTTTTT,CASSSPGTEKLFF
TRBV6-5,12,TRBJ1-2,NA,NA,TGTGCCAGCAACGCAGGAGGCTATGGCTACACCTTC,CASNAGGYGYTF
TRBV7-2,15,TRBJ1-2,NA,TRBD1,TGTGCCAGCAGCCGTACGGGACAGGGGGCGTTAGGCTACACCTTC,CASSRTGQGALGYTF
TRBV25-1,15,TRBJ2-5,few,TRBD2,TGTGCCAGCGGGGGGGAAGGCGGCGCGGGCGAGACCCAGTACTTC,CASGGEGGAGETQYF
TRBV7-2,13,TRBJ2-1,NA,TRBD2,TGTGCCAGTCGGGATAGCGGGGGGAATGAGCAGTTCTTC,CASRDSGGNEQFF
TRBV7-3,13,TRBJ2-3,NA,NA,TGTGCCAGCAGCAAGACTGGGACAGATACGCAGTATTTT,CASSKTGTDTQYF
TRBV7-9,13,TRBJ1-2,NA,TRBD1,TGTGCCAGCAGTCAGGAGGGGGCCATCGGCTACACCTTC,CASSQEGAIGYTF
TRBV19,16,TRBJ1-5,NA,NA,TGTGCCAGTAGTATCTTGCAACAGATTAGCAATCAGCCCCAGCATTTT,CASSILQQISNQPQHF
TRBV2,11,TRBJ1-5,NA,NA,TGTGCCAGCAGTGGGGACCAGCCCCAGCATTTT,CASSGDQPQHF
TRBV7-9,14,TRBJ1-2,NA,NA,TGTGCCAGCAGCCCTACTCTGGGAAACTATGGCTACACCTTC,CASSPTLGNYGYTF
TRBV2,12,TRBJ2-5,NA,NA,TGTGCCAGCAGTGACACACAAGAGACCCAGTACTTC,CASSDTQETQYF
TRBV29-1,13,TRBJ1-2,NA,NA,TGCAGCGTTCAGATCACGGCTGGCTATGGCTACACCTTC,CSVQITAGYGYTF
TRBV6-1,14,TRBJ2-2,NA,NA,TGTGCCAGCAGTGAAGCGCAGCGGACCGGGGAGCTGTTTTTT,CASSEAQRTGELFF
TRBV5-1,13,TRBJ1-5,NA,NA,TGCGCCAGCAGCTTAGGGTGGGGTCAGCCCCAGCATTTT,CASSLGWGQPQHF